The T cell receptor beta chain under discussion was sequenced for a study of blood T cell repertoires in COVID-19. Looking at the study overall: Both acute and convalescent COVID-19 samples were obtained from the United States, Italy and Spain. PBMCs, B-cell-depleted T cells, or T cells provided the cDNA or gDNA that made up the material.

This clone was counted only a few times. The authors' processing: Amplification of reference gene primers provided the estimated nucleated cell counts. The table came from immunoSEQ multiplex PCR; TCRdb's copy has only in-frame clones and leaves some out. V, J and clone size derive from that table, while D and trimming were established from the DNA sequence. The sample has hundreds of thousands of clones; 85% are singletons. Looked up from germline, CDR1 is SQVTM and CDR2 is ANQGSEA. The CDR3 runs to 11 residues. With 5 bases removed from V and 1 base from J, the gap between germline ends came to 6 bases.

The sequence came from a woman aged 18-29 years with acute or convalescent COVID-19. This chain links TRBV29-1 with TRBJ2-7, with D unclear. Sample: peripheral blood. CDR3 nucleotides: TGCAGCGTTACAGTGTCCTACGAGCAGTACTTC. It is translated as CSVTVSYEQYF.